The T cell receptor beta chain described here comes from a study of cytomegalovirus exposure and HLA in healthy donors. This cohort consisted of healthy bone marrow donors. Trimming took 6 bases from V and 3 from J, leaving 6 bases between them. The CDR3 is made up of 11 amino acids. Germline V CDR1 and CDR2: SGHTA, FQGNSA. Remarks on this clone: What it binds is not known.

Vbeta (60) and Jbeta (13) primers were used in the PCR. Repertoires were generated with immunoSEQ multiplex PCR, while TCRdb's copy carries only in-frame clones and drops some. The top ten clones hold roughly 8.8% of a sample with some 140,000 clones, roughly 80% of them seen once. Notes on the study in general: Most subjects had HLA-A and HLA-B alleles reportedly predicted accurately by TCR beta sequences. The authors later linked a missense DCLRE1C variant to TCR beta V- and J-gene trimming.

Sequences were obtained from PBMCs. This clonotype was sampled from a woman in her forties or fifties in good health and CMV-seropositive. The V and J genes are TRBV7-2 and TRBJ2-7; no reliable D call. This chain's CDR3 is CASSSNYEQYF. CDR3 in DNA: TGTGCCAGCAGTTCCAACTACGAGCAGTACTTC.